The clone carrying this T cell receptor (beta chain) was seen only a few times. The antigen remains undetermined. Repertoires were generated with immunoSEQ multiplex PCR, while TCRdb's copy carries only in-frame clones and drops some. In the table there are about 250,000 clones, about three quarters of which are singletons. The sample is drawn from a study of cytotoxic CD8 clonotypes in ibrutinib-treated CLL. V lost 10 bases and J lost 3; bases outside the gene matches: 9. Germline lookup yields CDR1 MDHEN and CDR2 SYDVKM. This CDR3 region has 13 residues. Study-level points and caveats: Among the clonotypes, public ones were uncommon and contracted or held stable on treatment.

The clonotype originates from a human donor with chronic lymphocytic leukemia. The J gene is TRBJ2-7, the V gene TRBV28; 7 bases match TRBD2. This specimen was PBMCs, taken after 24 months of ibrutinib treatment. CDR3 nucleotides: TGTGCCACCACCAAGCTAGCGGTCTACGAGCAGTACTTC. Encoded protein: CATTKLAVYEQYF.